What follows are 23 T cell receptor beta chains derived from one specimen sequenced in a study of CD8 T cells in Susac syndrome. cDNA came from roughly 0.53 to 1 ug RNA primed by random hexamers. TCRdb ran MiXCR on the immunoSEQ multiplex PCR reads and lists one entry per CDR3 protein. The sample lists about 130,000 distinct CDR3 sequences, around 96% occurring once. The specimen sequenced was CD4+ T cells from PBMCs. These receptor sequences come from a human donor in good health.

This chain joins TRBV5-1 and TRBJ1-1; perhaps TRBD1 as D (5 bases). Trimming shortened V by 0 bases and J by 3 bases, and 9 bases separated the two germline ends. This CDR3 has 14 amino acids. Germline CDR1 and CDR2: SGHRS and YFSETQ. CDR3 in amino acids: CASSLVMGDTEAFF. The DNA for the CDR3 is TGCGCCAGCAGCTTGGTTATGGGGGACACTGAAGCTTTCTTT.

The chain joins TRBV2 to TRBJ1-5, with D perhaps TRBD1 (6 bases). The ends were cut back, 6 bases at V and 6 bases at J, with 18 bases in the middle. The germline CDR1 and CDR2 sequences are SNHLY and FYNNEI. The CDR3 sequence is 15 residues long. The CDR3 here is CASSRSSGAGQPQHF. The CDR3 DNA reads TGTGCCAGCAGCCGGTCATCGGGGGCCGGTCAGCCCCAGCATTTT.

J is TRBJ2-5 and V is TRBV28; D call uncertain. CDR1 and CDR2 from the germline V gene are MDHEN and SYDVKM. V shed 6 bases and J shed 5 bases, with 4 bases lying between them. The CDR3 extends over 10 amino acids. The CDR3 bases are TGTGCCAGCAGAGGGGAGACCCAGTACTTC. Its translation is CASRGETQYF. The full variable domain, with the rest looked up from reference TRBV28 and TRBJ2-5, is DVKVTQSSRYLVKRTGEKVFLECVQDMDHENMFWYRQDPGLGLRLIYFSYDVKMKEKGDIPEGYSVSREKKERFSLILESASTNQTSMYLCASRGETQYFGPGTRLLVL.

This CDR3 reads CASSATGQGRNTIYF. The CDR3, as DNA: TGTGCCAGCAGTGCAACGGGACAGGGGAGAAACACCATATATTTT. This sequence joins TRBV2 and TRBJ1-3; 10 bases match TRBD1. With V trimmed by 4 bases and J by 5 bases, 5 bases remained unmatched. Germline V CDR1 and CDR2: SNHLY, FYNNEI. The CDR3 totals 15 residues. The variable domain in full, completed from reference TRBV2 and TRBJ1-3, reads EPEVTQTPSHQVTQMGQEVILRCVPISNHLYFYWYRQILGQKVEFLVSFYNNEISEKSEIFDDQFSVERPDGSNFTLKIRSTKLEDSAMYFCASSATGQGRNTIYFGEGSWLTVV.

This sequence joins TRBV5-1 and TRBJ2-1, with TRBD1 identical over 9 bases. The CDR3 loop spans 15 amino acids. CDR1 is SGHRS, CDR2 YFSETQ, per germline. With 2 bases clipped from V and 6 bases from J, the junction kept 6 bases outside the gene matches. CDR3 DNA: TGCGCCAGCAGCTTTCGGGACAGGGCGATCAATGAGCAGTTCTTC. This gives the protein CASSFRDRAINEQFF.

The chain couples TRBV20-1 to TRBJ2-1; D could derive from TRBD1 or TRBD2 (6 bases each). The CDR3 spans 14 residues. Germline CDR1 is DFQATT and CDR2 is SNEGSKA (reference sequence). V was clipped by 0 bases and J by 7 bases, with 13 bases between them. The CDR3 DNA reads TGCAGTGCTAGAGATCTGCTAGGGGGGAATGAGCAGTTCTTC. Translated: CSARDLLGGNEQFF.

The chain uses TRBV18 and TRBJ2-4; perhaps TRBD2 as D (7 bases). The V end was cut by 0 bases, the J end by 1 base, with 13 bases between. Germline V gives CDR1 KGHSH, CDR2 LQKENI. The CDR3 has 17 residues. The chain's CDR3 is CASSPPGGLRAKNIQYF. The CDR3 coding sequence is TGTGCCAGCTCACCACCGGGGGGGCTGAGGGCCAAAAACATTCAGTACTTC.

The V and J genes are TRBV29-1 and TRBJ2-3; the D is unclear. Germline V gives CDR1 SQVTM, CDR2 ANQGSEA. The CDR3 spans 13 residues. The V end was cut by 4 bases, the J end by 6 bases, with 14 bases between. The CDR3 protein is CSVGVLGSDTQYF. In nucleotides, the CDR3 is TGCAGCGTTGGGGTTTTGGGTTCCGATACGCAGTATTTT.

This chain uses TRBV4-2 with TRBJ2-7, with 10 bases that match TRBD2. Per the germline V gene, CDR1 is LGHNA and CDR2 is YNFKEQ. The CDR3 extends over 16 amino acids. J lost 3 bases, V lost 4 bases, and 9 bases had no gene match. The CDR3 region has the DNA TGTGCCAGCAGCCTTTCCAAAAGCGGGAGGGGCTACGAGCAGTACTTC. It is translated as CASSLSKSGRGYEQYF.

This chain joins TRBV5-1 and TRBJ2-7; 11 bases match TRBD2. The J segment lost 0 bases and the V segment lost 1 base, leaving 6 bases of the junction unmatched. The CDR3 loop spans 17 amino acids. Germline CDR1 is SGHRS and CDR2 is YFSETQ. Here the CDR3 reads CASSLPRGLAGSYEQYF. The CDR3 coding sequence is TGCGCCAGCAGCTTGCCCAGAGGACTAGCGGGCTCCTACGAGCAGTACTTC.

This chain joins TRBV15 and TRBJ2-4; maybe TRBD1 (5 bases). Germline-derived CDR1 and CDR2 are LNHNV and YYDKDF (reference sequence). V lost 1 base and J lost 8, with 12 bases in between. The CDR3 extends over 14 amino acids. CDR3 region: CATSRGGREYIQYF. In nucleotides, the CDR3 is TGTGCCACCAGCAGAGGAGGCAGGGAATACATTCAGTACTTC.

The genes are TRBV18 and TRBJ2-1, with TRBD2 as a possible D gene (5 bases). Trimming left V 4 bases short and J 3 bases short, with 13 bases between. Germline V lookup: CDR1 KGHSH, CDR2 LQKENI. The CDR3 has 15 amino acids. CDR3 sequence: CASSQSGPLYNEQFF. The CDR3 DNA reads as TGTGCCAGCTCACAAAGCGGCCCGCTCTACAATGAGCAGTTCTTC.

This chain links TRBV3-1 with TRBJ1-5; possibly TRBD1 for D (5 bases). The CDR3 loop spans 13 amino acids. The germline gives CDR1 LGHDT, CDR2 YNNKEL (reference sequence). The V end lost 2 bases, the J end lost 5 bases, and 7 bases lay between the germline ends. The CDR3 reads CASSQQGDQPQHF. The CDR3 region has the DNA TGTGCCAGCAGCCAACAGGGCGATCAGCCCCAGCATTTT.

This sequence joins TRBV5-1 and TRBJ2-1, with D possibly TRBD2 on 6 matching bases. CDR3 length: 15 residues. Trimming removed 2 bases at V and 6 bases at J, with 15 bases between. CDR1 SGHRS and CDR2 YFSETQ come from the germline V gene. This chain's CDR3 is CASSFTTSGLNEQFF. DNA of the CDR3: TGCGCCAGCAGCTTCACGACTAGTGGCCTCAATGAGCAGTTCTTC. Drawing the rest from reference TRBV5-1 and TRBJ2-1, the complete variable domain is KAGVTQTPRYLIKTRGQQVTLSCSPISGHRSVSWYQQTPGQGLQFLFEYFSETQRNKGNFPGRFSGRQFSNSRSEMNVSTLELGDSALYLCASSFTTSGLNEQFFGPGTRLTVL.

The genes are TRBV27 and TRBJ2-7; 7 bases agree with TRBD1. Trimming removed 3 bases from V and 6 bases from J; junction bases left unmatched: 5. This CDR3 is 13 amino acids long. The germline gives CDR1 MNHEY, CDR2 SMNVEV (reference sequence). In nucleotides, the CDR3 is TGTGCCAGCAGTTTCGACAGGGAATTCGAGCAGTACTTC. Translation gives CASSFDREFEQYF.

There are a few counts of this clonotype. This chain links TRBV12-5 with TRBJ2-4; possible D gene TRBD2, 5 bases. V lost 3 bases to trimming and J lost 10 bases, with 10 bases between them. CDR1 is LGHNT, CDR2 FRNRAP, per germline. The length of the CDR3 is 12 residues. The CDR3 region has the DNA TGTGCTAGTGGTTTATTTGGCGGGATTCAGTACTTC. It specifies CASGLFGGIQYF.

The chain links TRBV6-2 or TRBV6-3 to TRBJ2-3, with TRBD2 identical over 7 bases. V was pared by 2 bases and J by 6 bases, with 11 bases of the junction left unmatched. The length of the CDR3 is 16 residues. CDR1 is MNHEY and CDR2 is SVGEGT in the germline V gene. The CDR3 DNA reads as TGTGCCAGCAGTTACGTCGCGGGAGTGGGTTTGGATACGCAGTATTTT. Its translation: CASSYVAGVGLDTQYF.

The rearrangement links TRBV19 to TRBJ2-7; weak D call: TRBD2 (5 bases). The ends were cut back, 9 bases at V and 2 bases at J, with 14 bases in the middle. The germline CDR1 and CDR2 sequences are LNHDA and SQIVND (reference sequence). The CDR3 covers 13 residues. CDR3: CASTRPGTYEQYF. The CDR3 coding sequence is TGTGCCAGCACCAGGCCGGGGACCTACGAGCAGTACTTC.

J is TRBJ2-7 and V is TRBV12-3 or TRBV12-4; a weak D match, TRBD2 (5 bases). V lost 4 bases to trimming and J lost 0 bases, with 7 bases between them. The length of the CDR3 is 13 residues. CDR3 region: CASSYGISYEQYF. CDR3 bases: TGTGCCAGCAGTTACGGGATCTCCTACGAGCAGTACTTC.

The chain's CDR3 is CASSIRQAENEKLFF. The DNA of the CDR3 is TGTGCCAGTAGTATTCGGCAGGCCGAAAATGAAAAACTGTTTTTT. J is TRBJ1-4 and V is TRBV19; no firm D call. The CDR3 sequence is 15 residues long. V was shortened by 3 bases and J by 5 bases, with 13 bases between the two germline ends. Germline CDR1 is LNHDA and CDR2 is SQIVND (reference sequence).

This chain connects TRBV6-5 to TRBJ2-5; 7 bases align to TRBD2. Unmatched junction bases numbered 4, after V lost 2 bases and J lost 7 bases. This CDR3 has 13 amino acids. Germline V gives CDR1 MNHEY, CDR2 SVGAGI. The chain's CDR3 is CASSYQPSGTQYF. CDR3 DNA: TGTGCCAGCAGTTACCAACCTAGCGGGACCCAGTACTTC.

The CDR3 reads CASTTHPDVRANEKLFF. DNA for the CDR3: TGTGCCAGCACCACACATCCGGACGTGCGGGCTAATGAAAAACTGTTTTTT. V gene TRBV9 combines with J gene TRBJ1-4; the D is unclear. Trimming left V 6 bases short and J 3 bases short, with 21 bases between. Germline values: CDR1 SGDLS, CDR2 YYNGEE. This CDR3 is built from 17 residues.

The genes are TRBV20-1 and TRBJ2-7; 10 bases agree with TRBD2. The CDR3 is 14 amino acids. The germline V gene has CDR1 DFQATT and CDR2 SNEGSKA (reference sequence). V lost 4 bases and J lost 8; bases outside the gene matches: 11. The CDR3 is CSAKREGNTYQQYF. CDR3 coding DNA: TGCAGTGCTAAGCGGGAGGGCAATACGTACCAGCAGTACTTC.